The rows below give T cell receptor beta chains drawn from one sample of a study of CD4 T cells in lung cancer. The protocol was immunoSEQ multiplex PCR, while the TCRdb copy is restricted to in-frame clones and leaves out a portion. The sample lists roughly 4,800 clones, around 69% seen once, with around a sixth in the top ten. The sample was lung tumor tissue. The receptor source for this set is a man in his sixties with non-small cell lung cancer. CDR3s include the opening cysteine and the closing phenylalanine or tryptophan. A D gene is named only where the DNA matches it firmly. Where a row states a size, it is once, few, many or the class of an expanded clone; other rows omit it.

D	size	length	V	J	CDR3	DNA
TRBD2	NA	17	TRBV19	TRBJ2-1	CASSSSTSGLSYNEQFF	TGTGCCAGTAGCTCCTCGACTAGCGGGCTCTCCTACAATGAGCAGTTCTTC
TRBD1	NA	11	TRBV20-1	TRBJ2-3	CSIQGDGTQYF	TGCAGTATTCAGGGGGACGGTACGCAGTATTTT
TRBD2	NA	15	TRBV14	TRBJ2-3	CASTPGLAAFDTQYF	TGTGCCAGCACCCCGGGACTAGCGGCCTTTGATACGCAGTATTTT
NA	once	12	TRBV6-1	TRBJ2-1	CASSLSLNEQFF	TGTGCCAGCAGCCTATCCCTTAATGAGCAGTTCTTC
TRBD2	NA	14	TRBV28	TRBJ2-7	CASSRTSGSYEQYF	TGTGCCAGCAGTCGGACTAGCGGGAGTTACGAGCAGTACTTC
NA	NA	12	TRBV6-1	TRBJ1-5	CASSPGNQPQHF	TGTGCCAGCAGTCCAGGGAATCAGCCCCAGCATTTT
NA	NA	15	TRBV29-1	TRBJ2-6	CSVAPGTSGANVLTF	TGCAGCGTTGCCCCAGGGACATCTGGGGCCAACGTCCTGACTTTC
TRBD1	NA	12	TRBV5-1	TRBJ2-1	CASSWTGEKQFF	TGCGCCAGCAGCTGGACAGGGGAGAAGCAGTTCTTC
NA	few	11	TRBV29-1	TRBJ1-2	CGGGASGGYTF	TGCGGGGGGGGCGCGAGTGGAGGCTACACCTTC
TRBD1	NA	15	TRBV19	TRBJ2-5	CASRETGVGQETQYF	TGTGCCAGTAGAGAGACAGGGGTGGGACAAGAGACCCAGTACTTC
NA	NA	15	TRBV11-2	TRBJ1-1	CASSLNDGRNTEAFF	TGTGCCAGCAGCTTAAACGACGGGAGGAACACTGAAGCTTTCTTT
NA	NA	13	TRBV7-2	TRBJ1-2	CASSLGRFDGYTF	TGTGCCAGCAGCTTAGGTCGGTTCGATGGCTACACCTTC
NA	NA	15	TRBV6-1	TRBJ1-1	CASSSTALGGTEAFF	TGTGCCAGCAGTTCGACCGCGCTCGGGGGCACTGAAGCTTTCTTT
TRBD1	NA	15	TRBV10-3	TRBJ1-3	CAISDQGASGNTIYF	TGTGCCATCAGTGATCAGGGGGCAAGTGGAAACACCATATATTTT
TRBD1	medium-sized	16	TRBV5-4	TRBJ2-2	CASSLATGGRTGELFF	TGTGCCAGCAGCTTGGCGACAGGGGGGCGGACCGGGGAGCTGTTTTTT
TRBD2	NA	13	TRBV29-1	TRBJ2-7	CSVGLAGVGEQYF	TGCAGCGTTGGACTAGCGGGAGTCGGCGAGCAGTACTTC
NA	NA	19	TRBV21-1	TRBJ2-5	CASSKGGQGAILEQETQYF	TGTGCCAGCAGCAAAGGTGGACAGGGGGCTATCTTGGAACAAGAGACCCAGTACTTC
TRBD1	NA	17	TRBV28	TRBJ1-4	CASSLLGQGATNEKLFF	TGTGCCAGCAGTCTACTGGGACAGGGAGCAACTAATGAAAAACTGTTTTTT
NA	NA	14	TRBV6-5	TRBJ2-4	CASSYGRGKNIQYF	TGTGCCAGCAGTTACGGCAGGGGCAAAAACATTCAGTACTTC
TRBD2	NA	13	TRBV30	TRBJ2-1	CAWSGGGYNEQFF	TGTGCCTGGAGTGGGGGGGGCTACAATGAGCAGTTCTTC
NA	NA	15	TRBV7-2	TRBJ2-7	CASSSNGGGYYEQYF	TGTGCCAGCAGCTCCAACGGCGGAGGTTACTACGAGCAGTACTTC
NA	NA	15	TRBV18	TRBJ2-3	CASSPGAGVPDTQYF	TGTGCCAGCTCACCGGGGGCAGGGGTTCCAGATACGCAGTATTTT
TRBD2	NA	15	TRBV7-9	TRBJ2-7	CASSSPGLAGYEQYF	TGTGCCAGCAGTTCTCCGGGACTAGCGGGCTACGAGCAGTACTTC
TRBD1	NA	16	TRBV19	TRBJ1-5	CASRDDRGAGNQPQHF	TGTGCCAGTAGGGACGACAGGGGTGCAGGCAATCAGCCCCAGCATTTT
NA	NA	15	TRBV6-6	TRBJ1-5	CASSYPRRINQPQHF	TGTGCCAGCAGTTACCCCAGAAGAATTAATCAGCCCCAGCATTTT
TRBD1	NA	15	TRBV18	TRBJ1-2	CASSPRGQQGGGYTF	TGTGCCAGCTCACCCCGGGGACAGCAGGGAGGAGGCTACACCTTC
NA	NA	15	TRBV11-2	TRBJ1-6	CASSPQGSSNSPLHF	TGTGCCAGCAGCCCACAGGGATCGAGTAATTCACCCCTCCACTTT
NA	NA	16	TRBV6-1	TRBJ1-3	CASSDRVETSGNTIYF	TGTGCCAGCAGTGACAGGGTAGAGACCTCTGGAAACACCATATATTTT
TRBD1	once	14	TRBV6-1	TRBJ2-5	CASTRDRVWETQYF	TGTGCCAGCACCCGGGACAGGGTATGGGAGACCCAGTACTTC
NA	NA	12	TRBV10-1	TRBJ1-1	CASKDREGRAFF	TGCGCCAGCAAAGATCGGGAGGGTAGGGCTTTCTTT
TRBD1	NA	15	TRBV9	TRBJ1-5	CASSAGQGPDQPQHF	TGTGCCAGCAGCGCAGGACAGGGCCCAGATCAGCCCCAGCATTTT
NA	NA	16	TRBV5-1	TRBJ2-3	CASSRLTDASTDTQYF	TGCGCCAGCAGCCGGTTGACAGACGCTAGCACAGATACGCAGTATTTT
TRBD1	NA	16	TRBV29-1	TRBJ1-2	CSVEASTGGDFYGYTF	TGCAGCGTTGAGGCTAGTACAGGGGGTGATTTCTATGGCTACACCTTC
TRBD1	NA	14	TRBV5-1	TRBJ2-7	CASSLRDRAYEQYF	TGCGCCAGCAGCTTACGGGACAGGGCCTACGAGCAGTACTTC
NA	NA	13	TRBV19	TRBJ1-1	CASSQGMGTEAFF	TGTGCCAGTAGTCAGGGGATGGGCACTGAAGCTTTCTTT
NA	NA	15	TRBV5-1	TRBJ1-4	CASSLGHGANEKLFF	TGCGCCAGCAGCTTGGGACACGGGGCTAATGAAAAACTGTTTTTT
NA	NA	15	TRBV5-1	TRBJ1-5	CASSGDTLGNQPQHF	TGCGCCAGCAGCGGGGACACCCTGGGCAATCAGCCCCAGCATTTT
TRBD2	NA	16	TRBV11-3	TRBJ2-3	CASSPGTSGPTDTQYF	TGTGCCAGCAGCCCCGGGACTAGCGGGCCAACAGATACGCAGTATTTT
TRBD2	NA	14	TRBV2	TRBJ2-4	CASSGGLAGNIQYF	TGTGCCAGCAGTGGGGGACTAGCGGGAAACATTCAGTACTTC
TRBD2	once	15	TRBV6-6	TRBJ2-1	CASSRPGLDYNEQFF	TGTGCCAGCAGTCGACCGGGACTAGATTACAATGAGCAGTTCTTC
TRBD1	NA	14	TRBV16	TRBJ2-3	CASGQDGPTDTQYF	TGTGCCAGCGGACAGGACGGACCCACAGATACGCAGTATTTT
TRBD2	NA	15	TRBV30	TRBJ2-3	CAWSEGLADTDTQYF	TGTGCCTGGAGTGAAGGACTAGCGGACACAGATACGCAGTATTTT
NA	NA	15	TRBV6-6	TRBJ1-3	CASSSLSNARNTIYF	TGTGCCAGCAGTTCACTAAGCAACGCGCGGAACACCATATATTTT
NA	once	14	TRBV7-7	TRBJ1-5	CASSLSGRDQPQHF	TGTGCCAGCAGCTTATCGGGCAGGGATCAGCCCCAGCATTTT
NA	few	16	TRBV19	TRBJ1-1	CASHRPGRGENTEAFF	TGTGCCAGTCATCGACCCGGACGGGGGGAGAACACTGAAGCTTTCTTT
TRBD2	NA	17	TRBV5-1	TRBJ2-1	CASSSTLSGRARNEQFF	TGCGCCAGCAGCTCAACCCTGAGCGGGAGGGCCCGCAATGAGCAGTTCTTC
TRBD2	NA	12	TRBV2	TRBJ2-7	CASSAPVGGGYF	TGTGCCAGCAGTGCCCCCGTAGGCGGGGGGTACTTC